This T cell receptor beta chain stems from a study of T-cell memory formation after mild COVID-19. V shed 1 base, J shed 8 bases, and the junction held 7 bases outside the gene matches. The CDR3 totals 16 residues. Germline loops: CDR1 SGHDT, CDR2 YYEEEE. TCRdb re-called the 5' RACE reads through MiXCR, storing one row per CDR3 protein. The repertoire holds under 550,000 distinct CDR3 sequences, with approximately 18% as singletons. Material for sequencing was PBMCs or a T cell subset sorted from them (not recorded which). This TCR came from an adult woman who had mild COVID-19 (a few samples of this study predate the infection). Cell type and time point are not known. The V gene is TRBV5-6, the J gene TRBJ2-1; 12 nucleotides align to TRBD2. The CDR3 sequence: CASSLYYLAGGHEQFF. The CDR3, as DNA: TGTGCCAGCAGCTTGTATTACCTAGCGGGGGGGCATGAGCAGTTCTTC.